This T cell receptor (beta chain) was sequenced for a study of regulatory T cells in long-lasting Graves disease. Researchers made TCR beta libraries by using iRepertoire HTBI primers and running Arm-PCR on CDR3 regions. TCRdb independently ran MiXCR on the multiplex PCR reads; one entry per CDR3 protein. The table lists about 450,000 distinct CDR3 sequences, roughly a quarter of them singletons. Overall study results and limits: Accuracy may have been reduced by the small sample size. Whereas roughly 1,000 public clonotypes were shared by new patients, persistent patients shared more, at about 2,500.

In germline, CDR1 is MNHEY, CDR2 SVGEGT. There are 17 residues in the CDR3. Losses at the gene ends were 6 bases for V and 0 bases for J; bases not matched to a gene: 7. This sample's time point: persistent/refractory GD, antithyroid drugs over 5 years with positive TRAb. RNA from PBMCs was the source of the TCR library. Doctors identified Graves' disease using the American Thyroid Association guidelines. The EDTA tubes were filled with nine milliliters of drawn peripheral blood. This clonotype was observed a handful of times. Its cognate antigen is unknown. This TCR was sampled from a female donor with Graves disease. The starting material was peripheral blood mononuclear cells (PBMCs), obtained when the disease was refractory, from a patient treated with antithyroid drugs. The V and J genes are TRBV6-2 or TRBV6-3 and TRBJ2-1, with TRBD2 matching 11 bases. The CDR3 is CASRPPSGRSSYNEQFF. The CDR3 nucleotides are TGTGCCAGCAGGCCCCCTAGCGGGAGGAGCTCCTACAATGAGCAGTTCTTC.